The present T cell receptor beta chain was sequenced within a study of T cell clones after liver transplantation. Study summary: Post-transplant blood was tracked for graft-donor-reactive T cell clones identified in a pre-transplant mixed lymphocyte reaction.

Regarding the study as a whole: Donor-reactive sequences fell more than third party-reactive ones, suggesting partial deletion. Migration into the graft, not deletion, may explain lost graft donor-reactive T cells. In most of the 8 subjects, circulating graft-donor-reactive CD4 TCRbeta sequences fell significantly after transplant.

This clone occurred once. The antigen remains unidentified. Repertoires were generated with immunoSEQ multiplex PCR, while TCRdb's copy carries only in-frame clones and drops some. The sample consists of 65,000 to 70,000 clones, about 91% of them appearing once. The sample was CD4+ T cells from blood, taken nearly 26 months after liver transplant. This receptor was identified in a human patient who received a liver transplant. Some T cells may originate from the graft donor.

The chain's CDR3 is CASSLAAKEQYF. CDR3 DNA sequence: TGTGCCAGCAGCTTAGCGGCCAAGGAGCAGTACTTC. The chain uses TRBV7-2 and TRBJ2-7; D gene uncertain. V dropped 0 bases and J dropped 7 bases, with 7 bases sitting between them. The CDR3 is 12 amino acids. Germline CDR1 SGHTA, CDR2 FQGNSA.